The subject of this entry is one TCR beta chain. The data belong to a study of blood T cell repertoires in COVID-19. TCRdb keeps only in-frame clones here, not all; method: immunoSEQ multiplex PCR. The sample has 300,000 or so clones, about 91% seen once. CDR3 length: 14 amino acids. Trimming stripped 3 bases from V and 5 bases from J, with 11 bases between. Per the germline V gene, CDR1 is LGHNA and CDR2 is YSLEER. This sequence joins TRBV4-3 and TRBJ2-4; perhaps TRBD1 as D (5 bases). Sequencing was performed on peripheral blood. The sequence was collected from a woman aged 25 to 39 who had recovered from COVID-19. The CDR3 coding sequence is TGCGCCAGCAGCCACGAAAGGGGTCAAAACATTCAGTACTTC. It codes for CASSHERGQNIQYF.